This T cell receptor beta chain was sequenced for a study of patients and donors after allogeneic stem cell transplantation. The CDR3 is 15 residues long. With V trimmed by 5 bases and J by 14 bases, 14 bases remained unmatched. TCRdb passed the RT-PCR reads through MiXCR, listing each CDR3 protein once. Counted here are about 200,000 distinct CDR3 sequences, 38% occurring once; the ten biggest clones make up 11%. This clonotype was counted between two and nine times. The chain carries TRBV12-3 or TRBV12-4 and TRBJ1-4; TRBD1 aligns across 10 bases. The sample taken for sequencing was blood, either unsorted or a sorted T cell fraction (not recorded which). This clonotype originated in a human donor who was either an allogeneic HSCT recipient or a stem cell or donor lymphocyte infusion donor (not recorded which). It is not recorded whose cells these are; they may come from a transplant donor. The DNA for the CDR3 is TGTGCCAGCAGTCCCCGACAGGGGGCGGTACCGAGGCTGTTTTTT. Protein product: CASSPRQGAVPRLFF.